This T cell receptor beta chain was identified during a study of technical replicates of blood from several donors. The assay was immunoSEQ multiplex PCR, and TCRdb's table has in-frame clones only and misses some. The sample contains about 93,000 clones, approximately 95% of which appear only once. V lost 4 bases to trimming and J lost 4 bases, with 11 bases between them. The germline V gene has CDR1 MDHEN and CDR2 SYDVKM. CDR3 length: 14 residues. The sequence derives from a human donor in good health. V gene TRBV28 combines with J gene TRBJ2-1, with D perhaps matching TRBD1 (6 bases). The sample taken for sequencing was T cells isolated from PBMCs. The CDR3 coding sequence is TGTGCCAGCAGTTCCCGACAGGTTTACAATGAGCAGTTCTTC. Its protein product is CASSSRQVYNEQFF.